The entry below gives a single T cell receptor beta chain sequence along with its context. Its cognate antigen is unknown. This specimen belongs to a study of cytomegalovirus exposure and HLA in healthy donors. Study-wide background: The same platform as the approximately 730 first-cohort repertoires was used for the roughly 130 validation repertoires, a later analysis reported.

The data were produced by immunoSEQ multiplex PCR, yet TCRdb's version contains in-frame clones alone and is incomplete. The table lists more than 150,000 clones, about 80% of them singletons. The study, taken as a whole, reports: CMV antigen specificity of a few CMV-associated chains was confirmed in vitro. The classifier reportedly diagnosed cytomegalovirus status with high specificity and sensitivity.

The sequence came from a woman between 18 and 29 years old in good health and CMV-seropositive. Sequencing used PBMCs.

The CDR3 DNA follows: TGTGCCAGCAGCCTCCGGACACGAAACAATCAGCCCCAGCATTTT. Translating gives CASSLRTRNNQPQHF. This chain links TRBV7-8 with TRBJ1-5; possible D gene TRBD1, 5 bases. The CDR3 extends over 15 amino acids. Germline V gene lookup returns CDR1 SGHVS and CDR2 FQNEAQ. The V end was cut by 5 bases, the J end by 3 bases, with 14 bases between.